The T cell receptor beta chain under discussion was sequenced for a study of blood T cell repertoires in COVID-19. Looking at the study overall: COVID-19 samples, acute and convalescent, were from the United States, Italy and Spain. Sample material is recorded as cDNA or gDNA derived from T cells, B-cell-depleted T cells, or PBMCs.

In the authors' workflow: Researchers report that nucleated cell counts were estimated from reference gene primer amplification. Assay: immunoSEQ multiplex PCR; the TCRdb copy retains only in-frame clones and omits some. V and J calls and clone size are as listed in that table; D and trimming were resolved from the DNA. The sample carries 55,000 to 80,000 clones, roughly 89% recorded once. The CDR3 runs to 14 residues. The V end lost 7 bases, the J end lost 3 bases, and 12 bases lay between the germline ends. Germline V gene data show CDR1 as LNHDA and CDR2 as SQIVND (reference sequence). J is TRBJ2-2 and V is TRBV19, with TRBD2 as a possible D gene (5 bases). This clonotype originated in a man at least 80 years old with acute or convalescent COVID-19. Sequenced input: peripheral blood. The CDR3 DNA reads TGTGCCAGTACCTCGGGGTCGGACACCGGGGAGCTGTTTTTT. It translates to CASTSGSDTGELFF.